Presented here are 28 T cell receptor beta chains from one specimen sequenced in a study of blood T cell repertoires in COVID-19. TCRdb's copy holds only in-frame clones and misses some; the assay was immunoSEQ multiplex PCR. Among 120,000 to 150,000 clones, about 85% were seen once, and the ten largest hold less than 3.5%. Sequencing was carried out using peripheral blood. Receptor source: a human donor with acute or convalescent COVID-19. The donor label of this sample is uncertain.

The chain employs TRBV7-8 and TRBJ1-6; no reliable D call. This CDR3 has 17 amino acids. Deletions cut 1 base from V and 2 bases from J, with 12 bases between. Germline lookup yields CDR1 SGHVS and CDR2 FQNEAQ. CDR3 sequence: CASSLEEGVPYNSPLHF. For the CDR3, the DNA is TGTGCCAGCAGCTTAGAAGAGGGTGTCCCCTATAATTCACCCCTCCACTTT.

The CDR3 DNA follows: TGTGCCAGCAGTGAGCTACAGGGGGTCGGGACTGAAGCTTTCTTT. It specifies CASSELQGVGTEAFF. The chain joins TRBV6-1 to TRBJ1-1; 8 nucleotides agree with TRBD1. The trim removed 3 bases at V and 5 bases at J, leaving 8 bases unmatched. The CDR3 is 15 amino acids. Looked up from germline, CDR1 is MNHNS and CDR2 is SASEGT.

The table lists this clone with a count of one. J is TRBJ1-1 and V is TRBV7-6; 8 bases align to TRBD1. This CDR3 spans 15 amino acids. J gave up 5 bases and V 7 bases, and 12 bases lay outside the gene matches. Germline-derived CDR1 and CDR2 are SGHVS and FNYEAQ. The CDR3 region has the DNA TGTGCCAGCAAGGTACAGGGGGAAGGACTAACTGAAGCTTTCTTT. Translation: CASKVQGEGLTEAFF.

V usage is TRBV29-1 and J usage is TRBJ2-5; 9 nucleotides match TRBD2. Germline assignment: CDR1 SQVTM and CDR2 ANQGSEA. The CDR3 totals 17 residues. V trimming: 7 bases; J trimming: 0 bases; junction bases outside the gene matches: 15. CDR3 amino acids: CSAMPGGLAGNQETQYF. The CDR3 DNA sequence: TGCAGCGCCATGCCCGGGGGTCTAGCGGGGAACCAAGAGACCCAGTACTTC. Full variable domain (missing parts from reference TRBV29-1 and TRBJ2-5): SAVISQKPSRDICQRGTSLTIQCQVDSQVTMMFWYRQQPGQSLTLIATANQGSEATYESGFVIDKFPISRPNLTFSTLTVSNMSPEDSSIYLCSAMPGGLAGNQETQYFGPGTRLLVL.

This chain uses TRBV28 with TRBJ1-2; D ambiguous. CDR3 length equals 14 residues. Germline-derived CDR1 and CDR2 are MDHEN and SYDVKM. Trimming removed 5 bases at V and 6 bases at J, with 16 bases between. The CDR3: CASSGPGDFNGYTF. The DNA of the CDR3 is TGTGCCAGCAGTGGCCCCGGGGATTTTAATGGCTACACCTTC.

This chain joins TRBV5-6 and TRBJ2-2; TRBD2 aligns across 11 bases. This CDR3 contains 16 residues. CDR1 and CDR2 from the germline V gene are SGHDT and YYEEEE. The junction had 2 bases not matched to a gene; V was cut back by 4 bases and J by 0 bases. CDR3: CASSRGLAANTGELFF. CDR3 coding DNA: TGTGCCAGCAGCCGGGGACTAGCGGCGAACACCGGGGAGCTGTTTTTT.

This chain connects TRBV7-9 to TRBJ1-1; no definite D call. The germline V gene encodes CDR1 SEHNR and CDR2 FQNEAQ (reference sequence). This CDR3 comprises 10 residues. The ends were cut back, 3 bases at V and 8 bases at J, with 4 bases in the middle. The chain's CDR3 is CASSFQEAFF. The CDR3 nucleotides read TGTGCCAGCAGCTTTCAGGAAGCTTTCTTT.

This clone was found a few times. The gene calls are TRBV14 and TRBJ1-6; the D gene is possibly TRBD1 (6 bases). Germline CDR1 and CDR2: SGHDN and FVKESK. V dropped 5 bases and J dropped 8 bases, with 13 bases sitting between them. This CDR3 is built from 14 residues. CDR3 protein: CASSSGQFYSPLHF. In DNA, the CDR3 is TGTGCCAGCAGCTCTGGACAGTTTTATTCACCCCTCCACTTT.

This clone was seen a handful of times. The chain recombines TRBV7-9 with TRBJ1-1; the D gene is possibly TRBD1 (6 bases). V lost 1 base, J lost 7 bases, and 16 bases lay in between. The length of the CDR3 is 15 residues. From germline, CDR1 is SEHNR and CDR2 FQNEAQ (reference sequence). CDR3 residues: CASSLVLSGVNEAFF. In nucleotides, the CDR3 is TGTGCCAGCAGCTTAGTTTTATCAGGGGTAAATGAAGCTTTCTTT.

In the case of this clone: One junction end does not reproduce the germline sequence, and a read error may be involved. This chain joins TRBV24-1 and TRBJ1-6; TRBD1 might be the D (5 bases). Germline V gives CDR1 KGHDR, CDR2 SFDVKD. This CDR3 has 14 amino acids. In nucleotides, the CDR3 is TGTGCCACCAGTGATAGGGGTTATAACTCACCCCTCCACTTT. Translating gives CATSDRGYNSPLHF.

V gene TRBV27 combines with J gene TRBJ2-5; perhaps TRBD2 as D (5 bases). The germline V and J ends were trimmed by 6 bases and 4 bases, with 15 bases remaining between them. The CDR3 has 14 residues. Germline lookup yields CDR1 MNHEY and CDR2 SMNVEV (reference sequence). This CDR3 is CASSRIFAGETQYF. As DNA, the CDR3 is TGTGCCAGCAGCCGGATTTTCGCGGGAGAGACCCAGTACTTC.

The chain carries TRBV5-1 and TRBJ2-5, with 10 nucleotides matching TRBD2. This CDR3 contains 15 residues. With 0 bases clipped from V and 3 bases from J, the junction kept 2 bases outside the gene matches. The V gene's germline CDR1 is SGHRS and CDR2 YFSETQ. The CDR3 DNA is TGCGCCAGCAGCTTGGGGAGCGGGAGGGAAGAGACCCAGTACTTC. The encoded protein is CASSLGSGREETQYF.

The J gene is TRBJ1-1, the V gene TRBV7-9; 7 positions match TRBD1. Trimming took 4 bases from V and 2 from J; bases not matched to a gene: 4. Germline CDR1 reads SEHNR; CDR2 reads FQNEAQ (reference sequence). The length of the CDR3 is 14 residues. CDR3 sequence: CASSSHRGNTEAFF. CDR3 DNA: TGTGCCAGCAGCTCACACAGGGGAAACACTGAAGCTTTCTTT.

The chain joins TRBV24-1 to TRBJ1-5; D gene uncertain. CDR3 length equals 14 residues. Germline V gene data show CDR1 as KGHDR and CDR2 as SFDVKD. The V end lost 6 bases, the J end lost 3 bases, and 11 bases lay between the germline ends. DNA for the CDR3: TGTGCCACCAGTCCTACGGGGAACAATCAGCCCCAGCATTTT. This translates into CATSPTGNNQPQHF.

The rearrangement uses TRBV7-9 and TRBJ1-1; a weak D match, TRBD1 (5 bases). The germline gives CDR1 SEHNR, CDR2 FQNEAQ (reference sequence). The CDR3 totals 12 residues. Trimming took 5 bases from V and 6 from J, leaving 10 bases between them. Here the CDR3 reads CASSPGMAEAFF. CDR3 bases: TGTGCCAGCAGCCCAGGGATGGCTGAAGCTTTCTTT.

This clone was counted between two and nine times. The genes are TRBV6-5 and TRBJ1-1, with D tentatively TRBD1 (6 bases). Trimming took 1 base from V and 5 from J, leaving 11 bases between them. The CDR3 spans 14 residues. Germline CDR1 reads MNHEY; CDR2 reads SVGAGI. The DNA of the CDR3 is TGTGCCAGCAGTTACTATGGGGGCTCGACTGAAGCTTTCTTT. It is translated as CASSYYGGSTEAFF.

This clone was found a few times. The V gene is TRBV30, the J gene TRBJ2-3, with D tentatively TRBD2 (5 bases). Trimming took 4 bases from V and 4 from J, leaving 9 bases between them. The CDR3 loop spans 12 amino acids. Germline-derived CDR1 and CDR2 are GTSNPN and SVGIG (reference sequence). CDR3 region: CAWTRAADTQYF. CDR3 nucleotide sequence: TGTGCCTGGACGCGGGCAGCAGATACGCAGTATTTT.

The genes are TRBV24-1 and TRBJ2-2; 7 bases line up with TRBD1. CDR1 KGHDR and CDR2 SFDVKD come from the germline V gene. V was clipped by 1 base and J by 2 bases; unmatched bases: 9. The CDR3 length is 18 residues. The CDR3 region has the DNA TGTGCCACCAGTGATTTTCCCCTGGACAGGAGAAACACCGGGGAGCTGTTTTTT. Its protein is CATSDFPLDRRNTGELFF.

The rearrangement links TRBV5-6 to TRBJ1-4; no reliable D call. V gave up 3 bases and J gave up 7 bases, with 10 bases separating them. In germline, CDR1 is SGHDT, CDR2 YYEEEE. CDR3 length: 13 residues. The chain's CDR3 is CASSSTTGEKLFF. CDR3 DNA sequence: TGTGCCAGCAGCTCGACCACGGGTGAAAAACTGTTTTTT.

This chain joins TRBV30 and TRBJ1-6; 9 bases agree with TRBD1. Germline V CDR1 and CDR2: GTSNPN, SVGIG (reference sequence). V lost 4 bases and J lost 10; bases outside the gene matches: 8. The CDR3 is 14 amino acids. CDR3 region: CAWIRDRAGSPLHF. CDR3 nucleotide sequence: TGTGCCTGGATCCGGGACAGGGCTGGGTCACCCCTCCACTTT. The full variable domain, rest sourced from reference TRBV30 and TRBJ1-6, is SQTIHQWPATLVQPVGSPLSLECTVEGTSNPNLYWYRQAAGRGLQLLFYSVGIGQISSEVPQNLSASRPQDRQFILSSKKLLLSDSGFYLCAWIRDRAGSPLHFGNGTRLTVT.

Only a few counts were recorded for this clone. CDR3 amino acids: CASRPGQNSYEQYF. CDR3 in DNA: TGTGCCAGCAGGCCGGGACAGAACTCCTACGAGCAGTACTTC. V is TRBV6-6 and J is TRBJ2-7; the match to TRBD1 covers 7 bases. The CDR3 runs 14 residues. V gave up 6 bases and J gave up 0 bases; unmatched junction bases: 5. Germline lookup yields CDR1 MNHNY and CDR2 SVGAGI (reference sequence).

V is TRBV6-2 or TRBV6-3 and J is TRBJ1-5, with 7 bases that match TRBD1. The CDR3 has 15 amino acids. V dropped 5 bases and J dropped 4; count of bases not matched to a gene: 8. Germline values: CDR1 MNHEY, CDR2 SVGEGT. The CDR3 region has the DNA TGTGCCAGCAGTCACCCGGACAGGAAAAATCAGCCCCAGCATTTT. Protein: CASSHPDRKNQPQHF.

V and J are TRBV6-2 or TRBV6-3 and TRBJ2-3; perhaps TRBD2 as D (6 bases). The V gene lost 5 bases and the J gene lost 0 bases, with 12 bases spanning the gap. Looked up from germline, CDR1 is MNHEY and CDR2 is SVGEGT. This CDR3 has 15 residues. The CDR3 DNA reads TGTGCCAGCAGTCCCCGCGGAGGGAGCACAGATACGCAGTATTTT. Translated, it gives CASSPRGGSTDTQYF.

The chain combines TRBV6-5 with TRBJ1-1; 12 bases are shared with TRBD1. V lost 6 bases to trimming and J lost 12 bases; unmatched junction nucleotides: 5. This CDR3 spans 12 amino acids. Germline V gene lookup returns CDR1 MNHEY and CDR2 SVGAGI. The CDR3 sequence: CASSRDRGRTFF. The CDR3 DNA is TGTGCCAGCAGCCGGGACAGGGGGCGGACTTTCTTT.

The chain has TRBV19 and TRBJ1-2, with D possibly matching TRBD1 (5 bases). The CDR3 is 12 amino acids. V was cut by 3 bases and J by 8 bases, with 10 bases left in between. Germline CDR1 is LNHDA and CDR2 is SQIVND (reference sequence). The CDR3 is CASSMTAGGYTF. The CDR3, as DNA: TGTGCCAGTAGTATGACAGCTGGCGGCTACACCTTC.

V gene TRBV30 combines with J gene TRBJ1-2, with 9 bases aligning to TRBD1. Trimming removed 5 bases from V and 6 bases from J; junction bases left unmatched: 4. The CDR3 spans 12 residues. Germline assignment: CDR1 GTSNPN and CDR2 SVGIG (reference sequence). The CDR3 region has the DNA TGTGCCTGGGACAGGGGGATGGATGGCTACACCTTC. Amino acids: CAWDRGMDGYTF.

The chain joins TRBV5-4 to TRBJ2-3, with TRBD2 matching over 10 bases. The CDR3 loop spans 15 amino acids. In germline, CDR1 is SGHNT, CDR2 YYREEE (reference sequence). After removal of 4 bases from V and 7 bases from J, the junction contained 9 bases not matched to a gene. CDR3 nucleotides: TGTGCCAGCAGCCAAGCGGGGGGGCGGCTAAATACGCAGTATTTT. It specifies CASSQAGGRLNTQYF.

J is TRBJ2-7 and V is TRBV11-2, with 7 bases that match TRBD1. Germline loops: CDR1 SGHAT, CDR2 FQNNGV. Unmatched junction bases numbered 7, after V lost 5 bases and J lost 6 bases. The CDR3 spans 13 residues. The CDR3 protein is CASSQQTGSEQYV. CDR3 in DNA: TGTGCCAGCAGCCAACAGACAGGGTCCGAGCAGTACGTC.